This passage covers 11 T cell receptor beta chains from one sample sequenced in a study of blood T cell repertoires in COVID-19. Only in-frame clones appear in the TCRdb table, and some are missing; sequencing was by immunoSEQ multiplex PCR. The sample lists 150,000 to 200,000 clones, around 80% occurring once. The sample taken for sequencing was PBMCs or T cells enriched from blood (not recorded which). These receptors came from a woman aged 55-70 years who had recovered from COVID-19.

The V call is TRBV5-1, the J call TRBJ2-3; 9 nucleotides align to TRBD1. The CDR3 is 15 amino acids. Germline lookup yields CDR1 SGHRS and CDR2 YFSETQ. V gave up 4 bases and J gave up 3 bases; unmatched junction bases: 6. CDR3: CASSPGDRVTDTQYF. The CDR3 region has the DNA TGCGCCAGCAGCCCGGGGGACAGGGTGACAGATACGCAGTATTTT.

This chain links TRBV5-1 with TRBJ2-1, with D possibly matching TRBD2 (6 bases). The CDR3 totals 15 residues. V gave up 0 bases and J gave up 2 bases, with 9 bases separating them. The V gene's germline CDR1 is SGHRS and CDR2 YFSETQ. The CDR3 loop reads CASSLGGTTYNEQFF. Written as DNA, the CDR3 is TGCGCCAGCAGCTTGGGCGGGACCACCTACAATGAGCAGTTCTTC. The whole variable domain, filled in from reference TRBV5-1 and TRBJ2-1, reads KAGVTQTPRYLIKTRGQQVTLSCSPISGHRSVSWYQQTPGQGLQFLFEYFSETQRNKGNFPGRFSGRQFSNSRSEMNVSTLELGDSALYLCASSLGGTTYNEQFFGPGTRLTVL.

The table lists this clone with a few counts. This CDR3 reads CASSQGVGWSPLHF. For the CDR3, the DNA is TGTGCCAGCAGCCAGGGGGTTGGATGGTCACCCCTCCACTTT. V and J are TRBV27 and TRBJ1-6, with 7 positions matching TRBD1. Germline V gene lookup returns CDR1 MNHEY and CDR2 SMNVEV (reference sequence). V was pared by 6 bases and J by 10 bases, with 9 bases of the junction left unmatched. The CDR3 has 14 amino acids.

V and J are TRBV9 and TRBJ2-2; D is undetermined. Trimming cost V 2 bases and J 5 bases, with 10 bases left between them. Looked up from germline, CDR1 is SGDLS and CDR2 is YYNGEE. CDR3 length equals 14 residues. In DNA form, the CDR3 reads TGTGCCAGCAGCGTTAGCCCAGAGACCGGGGAGCTGTTTTTT. Its translation: CASSVSPETGELFF.

The chain couples TRBV2 to TRBJ2-5, with 13 bases that match TRBD2. The V and J ends lost 5 bases and 5 bases, in that order; junction bases with no gene match: 2. CDR3 size: 14 residues. The germline V gene has CDR1 SNHLY and CDR2 FYNNEI. The CDR3 nucleotides read TGTGCCAGCAGTCGGACTAGCGGGAGCGAGACCCAGTACTTC. This codes for CASSRTSGSETQYF.

The chain has TRBV30 and TRBJ2-7; TRBD1 might be the D (6 bases). Germline CDR1 reads GTSNPN; CDR2 reads SVGIG (reference sequence). Trimming stripped 4 bases from V and 6 bases from J, with 16 bases between. This CDR3 contains 13 residues. The DNA for the CDR3 is TGTGCCTGGAACGGACAGTGGGGCGGCGAGCAGTACTTC. Translated: CAWNGQWGGEQYF.

The chain uses TRBV12-5 and TRBJ2-1; 8 bases align to TRBD1. This CDR3 has 15 residues. The germline V gene encodes CDR1 LGHNT and CDR2 FRNRAP. Losses at the gene ends were 5 bases for V and 2 bases for J; bases not matched to a gene: 5. The CDR3 reads CASGETGVPYNEQFF. The CDR3 nucleotides read TGTGCTAGTGGTGAGACAGGGGTCCCCTACAATGAGCAGTTCTTC.

V and J are TRBV7-9 and TRBJ1-6; D may be TRBD1 (6 bases). V dropped 5 bases and J dropped 6 bases, with 17 bases sitting between them. The CDR3 contains 16 residues. CDR1 and CDR2 from the germline V gene are SEHNR and FQNEAQ (reference sequence). The CDR3, as DNA: TGTGCCAGCAGCCGGGGGGCAGGGGCTCGTAATTCACCCCTCCACTTT. This sequence encodes CASSRGAGARNSPLHF.

The chain recombines TRBV27 with TRBJ2-7, with 7 bases matching TRBD1. CDR1 and CDR2 from the germline V gene are MNHEY and SMNVEV (reference sequence). Trimming at V came to 7 bases and at J to 6 bases, leaving 6 bases not matched to a gene. This CDR3 region has 12 residues. In DNA, the CDR3 is TGTGCCAGCAAACAGGGGCTAGGCGAGCAGTACTTC. It specifies CASKQGLGEQYF.

The chain carries TRBV5-1 and TRBJ2-2, with D possibly being TRBD1 (6 bases). The CDR3 sequence is 15 residues long. Trimming took 4 bases from V and 4 from J, leaving 14 bases between them. Germline lookup yields CDR1 SGHRS and CDR2 YFSETQ. In DNA form, the CDR3 reads TGCGCCAGCAGCCGACAGGAGGCGCCCACCGGGGAGCTGTTTTTT. It is translated as CASSRQEAPTGELFF.

V gene TRBV10-1 combines with J gene TRBJ1-1, with 8 bases fitting TRBD1. The germline V gene has CDR1 WNHNN and CDR2 SYGVQD (reference sequence). This CDR3 spans 13 amino acids. The junction had 6 bases not matched to a gene; V was cut back by 6 bases and J by 6 bases. CDR3 bases: TGCGCCAGCAGACATACGACAGGGGCTGAAGCTTTCTTT. This codes for CASRHTTGAEAFF.